This T cell receptor (beta chain) was sequenced in a study of blood T cell repertoires in COVID-19. Turning to the study itself: From T cells, B-cell-depleted T cells, or PBMCs came the material, which was cDNA or gDNA.

The protocol was immunoSEQ multiplex PCR, while the TCRdb copy is restricted to in-frame clones and leaves out a portion. This table has approximately 260,000 clones, more than 75% appearing once. Cohorts were assigned according to the clinical history that participants reported. This CDR3 is built from 15 residues. V dropped 4 bases and J dropped 6; count of bases not matched to a gene: 3. Looked up from germline, CDR1 is SGHTS and CDR2 is YDEGEE. The receptor was derived from a woman in her thirties or forties with acute COVID-19. Sequencing input: PBMCs or T cells enriched from blood (not recorded which). The V and J genes are TRBV5-8 and TRBJ2-1; 14 nucleotides agree with TRBD2. This chain's CDR3 is CASSLGTSGSNEQFF. CDR3 DNA sequence: TGTGCCAGCAGCCTAGGGACTAGCGGGAGCAATGAGCAGTTCTTC.